This paragraph covers one T cell receptor beta chain sequence. Its target is not known. Depths of 1 in 200,000 to 1 in 1 million T cells were the sequencing target. Sequencing used immunoSEQ multiplex PCR; TCRdb keeps in-frame clones, though not all of them. The sample consists of 160,000 or so clones, around 84% of them appearing once. This sample was included in a study of cytotoxic CD8 clonotypes in ibrutinib-treated CLL. About the study: Within the patient group, under 12 were relapsed/refractory and fewer than 16 treatment-naive, and about 17 were IGHV unmutated.

The study, taken as a whole, reports: Sustained-remission and progressing patients had different sampling times. Public clonotypes occurred uncommonly; on treatment, they contracted or remained stable.

Germline CDR1 MDHEN, CDR2 SYDVKM. Trimming stripped 8 bases from V and 3 bases from J, with 13 bases between. The CDR3 consists of 13 residues. The sequence was obtained from a human donor with chronic lymphocytic leukemia. The input for sequencing was PBMCs, taken after 12 months of ibrutinib treatment. The rearrangement links TRBV28 to TRBJ2-5; D uncertain. CDR3 bases: TGTGCCAGCCTCCTGGACGGAGAAGAGACCCAGTACTTC. Its translation: CASLLDGEETQYF. Filled out from reference TRBV28 and TRBJ2-5, the complete variable domain reads DVKVTQSSRYLVKRTGEKVFLECVQDMDHENMFWYRQDPGLGLRLIYFSYDVKMKEKGDIPEGYSVSREKKERFSLILESASTNQTSMYLCASLLDGEETQYFGPGTRLLVL.